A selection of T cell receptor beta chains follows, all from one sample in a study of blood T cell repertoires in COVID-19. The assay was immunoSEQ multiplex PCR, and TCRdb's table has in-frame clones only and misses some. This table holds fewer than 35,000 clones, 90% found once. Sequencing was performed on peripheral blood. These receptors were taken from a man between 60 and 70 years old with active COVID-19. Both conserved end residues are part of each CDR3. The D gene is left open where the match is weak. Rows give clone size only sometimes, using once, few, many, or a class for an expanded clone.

TGTGCCTGGCTCTCCAGGGGAGAGGACTATGGCTACACCTTC,CAWLSRGEDYGYTF,TRBJ1-2,NA,TRBV30,NA
TGTGCCAGCAGCGCTCGACTAGCGGGGGGCACGGATACGCAGTATTTT,CASSARLAGGTDTQYF,TRBJ2-3,NA,TRBV7-7,TRBD2
TGTGCCAGCAAATCCGGCTCCGGGACAGGGGACTCACCCCTCCACTTT,CASKSGSGTGDSPLHF,TRBJ1-6,NA,TRBV6-4,TRBD1
TGTGCCAGTCGGGGGGGCCGACACAACTCCTACGAGCAGTACTTC,CASRGGRHNSYEQYF,TRBJ2-7,once,TRBV2,TRBD2
TGTGCCAGCAGCTTCCGACTAGCGGTCAATGAGCAGTTCTTC,CASSFRLAVNEQFF,TRBJ2-1,NA,TRBV3-1/TRBV3-2,TRBD2
TGCGCCAGCAGCTTGGGCTTCTCGAGGGCTGAAGCTTTCTTT,CASSLGFSRAEAFF,TRBJ1-1,NA,TRBV5-1,NA
TGCGCCAGCAGCTTGTACAGGGGAGACACTGAAGCTTTCTTT,CASSLYRGDTEAFF,TRBJ1-1,NA,TRBV5-1,TRBD1
TGTGCCAGCAGTTCCGTCCAGGGCAAGCAGCCCCAGCATTTT,CASSSVQGKQPQHF,TRBJ1-5,NA,TRBV11-2,NA
TGTGCCAGCAGTTTCTACGGGACAGGGGACACCGGGGAGCTGTTTTTT,CASSFYGTGDTGELFF,TRBJ2-2,NA,TRBV27,TRBD1
TGTGCCAGCAGACCGGCGCGGGGGGGCTTTGAGACCCAGTACTTC,CASRPARGGFETQYF,TRBJ2-5,NA,TRBV27,TRBD2
TGTGCCAGCAGCGTGACAGGGCGGGGGGGCGCCTACGAGCAGTACTTC,CASSVTGRGGAYEQYF,TRBJ2-7,NA,TRBV9,TRBD2
TGTGCCACCAGTGATTTGCCGCCCGGGACTAGAGGTTCAGATACGCAGTATTTT,CATSDLPPGTRGSDTQYF,TRBJ2-3,NA,TRBV24-1,TRBD2
TGTGCCAGCAGCCTCGGACAGGGATGGGCGCAGTACTTC,CASSLGQGWAQYF,TRBJ2-7,NA,TRBV21-1,NA
TGTGCCAGCAGCCCTACTACAGATACGCAGTATTTT,CASSPTTDTQYF,TRBJ2-3,NA,TRBV11-2,NA
TGTGCCAGCAGTGAAACGGGCACAGGGGTCACTGAAGCTTTCTTT,CASSETGTGVTEAFF,TRBJ1-1,NA,TRBV2,TRBD1
TGTGCCAGCAGCCTAGGGGGTTCTTCCTCCTACGAGCAGTACTTC,CASSLGGSSSYEQYF,TRBJ2-7,NA,TRBV28,NA
TGTGCCAGCAGCCAAGAGGCACATATCGAGCGAACCGGGGAGCTGTTTTTT,CASSQEAHIERTGELFF,TRBJ2-2,few,TRBV4-2,NA
TGCGCCAGCAGCTCTGGACAGGGTGTGGCTGAAGCTTTCTTT,CASSSGQGVAEAFF,TRBJ1-1,NA,TRBV5-1,TRBD1
TGTGCCAGCAGGCCCGAAACAGGGCATGGCTACACCTTC,CASRPETGHGYTF,TRBJ1-2,NA,TRBV3-1/TRBV3-2,NA
TGTGCCAGCACGGAAGGACAGGGCCTTGAAAAACTGTTTTTT,CASTEGQGLEKLFF,TRBJ1-4,NA,TRBV6-5,TRBD1
TGCGCCAGCAGCTTGGAGGGGTTTCAGCCCCAGCATTTT,CASSLEGFQPQHF,TRBJ1-5,NA,TRBV5-1,NA
TGTGCCAGCGGTCCCCCGGGACAGGACTCTGGAAACACCATATATTTT,CASGPPGQDSGNTIYF,TRBJ1-3,NA,TRBV28,TRBD1
TGTGCCAGCAGCTTAGCGACAGGGGGTCAGGGTGAGCAGTACTTC,CASSLATGGQGEQYF,TRBJ2-7,NA,TRBV7-6,TRBD1
TGTGCCAGCAGCGGATGGACGGGGACTGGAGAAAAACTGTTTTTT,CASSGWTGTGEKLFF,TRBJ1-4,NA,TRBV3-1/TRBV3-2,NA
TGTGCCAGCAGAGACAGCTTGAACACTGAAGCTTTCTTT,CASRDSLNTEAFF,TRBJ1-1,NA,TRBV6-5,NA
TGCGCCAGCAGCTCAACCGGGACTGGGCGCCAAGAGACCCAGTACTTC,CASSSTGTGRQETQYF,TRBJ2-5,NA,TRBV5-1,NA
TGTGCCAGCTCACCAGGCCAGGGTCCCTACGAGCAGTACTTC,CASSPGQGPYEQYF,TRBJ2-7,NA,TRBV18,NA
TGCGCCAGCAGCCAGGACAGGGGTAGCACCGGGGAGCTGTTTTTT,CASSQDRGSTGELFF,TRBJ2-2,NA,TRBV5-1,TRBD1
TGTGCCAGTAGTATAGGACAGGGCCGTGGCTACACCTTC,CASSIGQGRGYTF,TRBJ1-2,NA,TRBV19,TRBD1
TGTGCCATCAGTCCAGGGACAGGAGGGACTGAAGCTTTCTTT,CAISPGTGGTEAFF,TRBJ1-1,NA,TRBV10-3,TRBD1
TGTGCCAGCAGCTTACTGGGGGGGGACTCCACAGATACGCAGTATTTT,CASSLLGGDSTDTQYF,TRBJ2-3,few,TRBV7-2,TRBD2
TGTGCCAGCAGCTTCCATGGGACTATCCAAGAGACCCAGTACTTC,CASSFHGTIQETQYF,TRBJ2-5,NA,TRBV7-6,TRBD2
TGCGCCAGCAGCCAAGATCCGGGGGCGGGGGGGACCCAGTACTTC,CASSQDPGAGGTQYF,TRBJ2-5,NA,TRBV4-1,TRBD2
TGTGCCAGTAGTATATTCCCAGGTGAGAGTACTGAAGCTTTCTTT,CASSIFPGESTEAFF,TRBJ1-1,once,TRBV19,NA
TGTGCCAGCAGCGTAGGAAGAGGGGCGGGGGAGCAGTACTTC,CASSVGRGAGEQYF,TRBJ2-7,NA,TRBV9,NA
TGCGCCAGCAGCCCCCGGCAGGGGGGCACAGATACGCAGTATTTT,CASSPRQGGTDTQYF,TRBJ2-3,once,TRBV4-1,TRBD1
TGTGCCAGTAGTAGATTGGGCAGGGGGTCTTATGAGACCCAGTACTTC,CASSRLGRGSYETQYF,TRBJ2-5,NA,TRBV19,TRBD1
TGTGCCAGCAGCCCCCGTCGACAGGTGAACACTGAAGCTTTCTTT,CASSPRRQVNTEAFF,TRBJ1-1,NA,TRBV11-3,NA
TGTGCCAGCAGCGACCCCCCTAGGGATACGCAGTATTTT,CASSDPPRDTQYF,TRBJ2-3,NA,TRBV3-1/TRBV3-2,NA
TGTGCCAGCAGTCTAGACGGACACTACGAGCAGTACTTC,CASSLDGHYEQYF,TRBJ2-7,NA,TRBV12-3/TRBV12-4,NA
TGTGCCAGCAGCCCGGGGGGCTCCTATAATTCACCCCTCCACTTT,CASSPGGSYNSPLHF,TRBJ1-6,NA,TRBV5-4,NA
TGCGCCAGCAGCCGGGGAGGGCAGGGACTGTTCACCGAGGAGCTGTTTTTT,CASSRGGQGLFTEELFF,TRBJ2-2,NA,TRBV5-1,TRBD2
TGTGCGGTTCGAGGCAGCCCTTTAGCTAACTATGGCTACACCTTC,CAVRGSPLANYGYTF,TRBJ1-2,NA,TRBV5-4,NA
TGTGCCGCCCGGAGCTCCTACAATGAGCAGTTCTTC,CAARSSYNEQFF,TRBJ2-1,NA,TRBV10-3,NA
TGTGCCAGCAGCTTTCACCTGAGGGCTTCTAACTATGGCTACACCTTC,CASSFHLRASNYGYTF,TRBJ1-2,NA,TRBV5-5,NA
TGTGCCAGTAGTATAGGTCAACTAGCGGGGGGCCGGGGTGAGCAGTTCTTC,CASSIGQLAGGRGEQFF,TRBJ2-1,NA,TRBV19,TRBD2
TGTGCCAGCAGCTTAGAAGGGGCTCGGTCCTACGAGCAGTACTTC,CASSLEGARSYEQYF,TRBJ2-7,NA,TRBV11-2,NA
TGTGCCAGCAAGCGGCTAGCGGGGGACACCGGGGAGCTGTTTTTT,CASKRLAGDTGELFF,TRBJ2-2,NA,TRBV7-9,TRBD2
TGTGCCAGCAGTTTAGGTAGCGGCGAGCAGTTCTTC,CASSLGSGEQFF,TRBJ2-1,NA,TRBV27,NA
TGTGCCAGCAGCGCGGGACAGCGGGAGACCCAGTACTTC,CASSAGQRETQYF,TRBJ2-5,NA,TRBV7-2,NA
TGTGCCAGCAGCTCCGGGGGCGGGGGCCCATACAATGAGCAGTTCTTC,CASSSGGGGPYNEQFF,TRBJ2-1,once,TRBV28,NA
TGTGCCAGCAGCCCCGAGGAGGGGCCGAGCAATGAGCAGTTCTTC,CASSPEEGPSNEQFF,TRBJ2-1,NA,TRBV9,NA
TGTGCCAGCAGCTTAGGGGAGGAGCAGTACTTC,CASSLGEEQYF,TRBJ2-7,NA,TRBV7-9,NA
TGTGCCAGCAGCTTTGCAGGGCCCTACGAGCAGTACTTC,CASSFAGPYEQYF,TRBJ2-7,once,TRBV5-4,NA
TGCGCCAGCAGAACCGGGAGCTCTGGAAACACCATATATTTT,CASRTGSSGNTIYF,TRBJ1-3,NA,TRBV5-1,NA
TGTGCCAGCAGTCAAATCCCCCAGGGGGACTATGGCTACACCTTC,CASSQIPQGDYGYTF,TRBJ1-2,NA,TRBV28,TRBD1
TGTGCCAGCAGCGTAGCCCTGTCTGGAAACACCATATATTTT,CASSVALSGNTIYF,TRBJ1-3,NA,TRBV11-2,NA
TGTGCCAGCCGAACCCAGGGGGGCTATGGCTACACCTTC,CASRTQGGYGYTF,TRBJ1-2,NA,TRBV12-3/TRBV12-4,TRBD1
TGTGCCAGCAGCTTCTCGATGGGGCAGCTAGCTAACTATGGCTACACCTTC,CASSFSMGQLANYGYTF,TRBJ1-2,NA,TRBV5-4,NA